Shown below are 24 T cell receptor beta chains from a single sample sequenced in a study of T cells after yellow fever vaccination. TCRdb re-called the 5' RACE reads with MiXCR, one entry per CDR3 protein. This sample yields about 13,000 distinct CDR3 sequences, of which 4.5% to 6% are seen a single time; 45% to 65% belongs to the top ten. This material consisted of PBMCs, either bulk or a sorted T-cell subset (CD4+, CD8+, memory, or dextramer-sorted; not recorded which), taken 45 days after the yellow fever booster vaccination. These receptors were obtained from a man aged 25 to 45 who received the YFV17D yellow fever vaccine.

In this sample, this clonotype turned up many times. V gene TRBV5-1 combines with J gene TRBJ2-2; TRBD1 is a possible D gene (5 bases). The CDR3 spans 15 residues. V was pared by 2 bases and J by 1 base, with 9 bases between. The germline gives CDR1 SGHRS, CDR2 YFSETQ. The CDR3 DNA reads TGCGCCAGCAGCTTAAGTCAGGGGAACACCGGGGAGCTGTTTTTT. Its protein product is CASSLSQGNTGELFF.

This clonotype was seen at least ten times. The CDR3 loop is CASSGLSYQETQYF. For the CDR3, the DNA is TGTGCCAGCAGCGGACTTTCTTACCAAGAGACCCAGTACTTC. This chain uses TRBV7-2 with TRBJ2-5; D may be TRBD2 (5 bases). The CDR3 is 14 amino acids. The V and J ends lost 5 bases and 0 bases respectively, with 10 bases between them. Germline values: CDR1 SGHTA, CDR2 FQGNSA.

This clonotype was seen ten or more times. The rearrangement uses TRBV7-9 and TRBJ1-1; D call uncertain. This CDR3 has 13 amino acids. Germline V gives CDR1 SEHNR, CDR2 FQNEAQ (reference sequence). V was trimmed by 8 bases and J by 1 base, leaving 11 bases between them. The CDR3 DNA follows: TGTGCCAGCGACCGGACGAAGAACACTGAAGCTTTCTTT. This encodes CASDRTKNTEAFF.

About this clonotype: Since a much larger clone is just one base distant, this may be a read error. This chain uses TRBV29-1 with TRBJ2-1; D gene ambiguous. Trimming left V 3 bases short and J 7 bases short, with 7 bases between. Germline CDR1 is SQVTM and CDR2 is ANQGSEA. This CDR3 comprises 11 residues. CDR3 coding DNA: TGCAGCGTTGATAGGATAAATGAGCAGTTCTTC. Its protein product is CSVDRINEQFF.

This chain links TRBV18 with TRBJ2-4; no clear D gene. Per the germline V gene, CDR1 is KGHSH and CDR2 is LQKENI. CDR3 length: 12 amino acids. V dropped 5 bases and J dropped 8 bases, with 10 bases sitting between them. CDR3 in amino acids: CASSFTSDIQYF. CDR3 DNA: TGTGCCAGCTCATTCACGTCGGACATTCAGTACTTC.

This clonotype was seen repeatedly, ten times or more. V is TRBV15 and J is TRBJ2-5, with 11 bases aligning to TRBD2. V dropped 8 bases and J dropped 5; count of bases not matched to a gene: 7. In germline, CDR1 is LNHNV, CDR2 YYDKDF (reference sequence). The CDR3 runs 14 residues. CDR3 in amino acids: CATVGLAGGETQYF. The DNA for the CDR3 is TGTGCCACCGTTGGGCTAGCGGGAGGTGAGACCCAGTACTTC.

Many counts were recorded for this clonotype. This sequence joins TRBV30 and TRBJ2-1; D remains unclear. Trimming took off 1 base at V and 8 bases at J, with 3 bases between the two ends. The CDR3 runs 10 residues. From germline, CDR1 is GTSNPN and CDR2 SVGIG (reference sequence). The CDR3 loop is CAWSDYEQFF. For the CDR3, the DNA is TGTGCCTGGAGTGACTATGAGCAGTTCTTC.

This clonotype occurred many times. This rearrangement joins TRBV12-3 or TRBV12-4 to TRBJ1-5, with D perhaps TRBD1 (5 bases). The V and J ends lost 5 bases and 0 bases respectively, with 11 bases between them. This CDR3 is 15 amino acids long. The CDR3 nucleotides are TGTGCCAGCAGTCGGGGACCTTCTAGCAATCAGCCCCAGCATTTT. It encodes CASSRGPSSNQPQHF.

This clonotype was recorded many times. The chain recombines TRBV5-6 with TRBJ1-1, with D possibly being TRBD1 (5 bases). CDR1 and CDR2 (germline): SGHDT, YYEEEE. The CDR3 loop spans 13 amino acids. V was shortened by 4 bases and J by 2 bases, with 9 bases between the two germline ends. CDR3 sequence: CASSHRRNTEAFF. In DNA form, the CDR3 reads TGTGCCAGCAGCCACAGGCGTAACACTGAAGCTTTCTTT.

The sample holds many counts of this clonotype. V is TRBV6-5 and J is TRBJ1-1, with TRBD1 matching 7 bases. CDR1 is MNHEY and CDR2 is SVGAGI in the germline V gene. V shed 7 bases and J 11 bases; nucleotides not matched to a gene: 7. The CDR3 sequence is 11 residues long. CDR3: CASKLQGRAFF. The CDR3 DNA sequence: TGTGCCAGCAAATTACAGGGGAGGGCTTTCTTT.

The rearrangement links TRBV2 to TRBJ2-5; TRBD2 agrees at 8 bases. The V and J ends lost 3 bases and 4 bases, in that order; junction bases with no gene match: 4. This CDR3 spans 14 amino acids. Germline CDR1 reads SNHLY; CDR2 reads FYNNEI. The CDR3 here is CASSDRAGAETQYF. CDR3 sequence (DNA): TGTGCCAGCAGTGATCGAGCGGGAGCAGAGACCCAGTACTTC.

At least ten counts were recorded for this clonotype. The chain is built from TRBV29-1 and TRBJ1-2; no clear D. Germline CDR1 reads SQVTM; CDR2 reads ANQGSEA. V lost 0 bases and J lost 2, with 13 bases in between. CDR3 size: 15 residues. The chain's CDR3 is CSVEDFGFPNYGYTF. CDR3 DNA: TGCAGCGTTGAAGATTTTGGGTTCCCGAACTATGGCTACACCTTC.

This clonotype was seen ten or more times. The CDR3 coding sequence is TGTGCCAGCAGTCTGGCCGGGACAGCCAAGCAGGTGGGGACCCATCGCAATGAGCAGTTCTTC. Protein product: CASSLAGTAKQVGTHRNEQFF. The V and J genes are TRBV27 and TRBJ2-1, with TRBD1 matching over 7 bases. This CDR3 has 21 amino acids. Germline CDR1 is MNHEY and CDR2 is SMNVEV (reference sequence). Trimming took 5 bases from V and 6 from J; bases not matched to a gene: 28.

There are many counts of this clonotype. This sequence joins TRBV6-2 or TRBV6-3 and TRBJ2-2; TRBD1 is a possible D gene (6 bases). V was clipped by 5 bases and J by 7 bases, with 17 bases between them. CDR1 and CDR2 (germline): MNHEY, SVGEGT. The CDR3 consists of 15 residues. The CDR3 bases are TGTGCCAGCAGTCAAAACAGGGAAAGGATCGGGGAGCTGTTTTTT. Protein: CASSQNRERIGELFF.

The rearrangement joins TRBV19 to TRBJ1-1; D is unresolved. The CDR3 runs 15 residues. Germline CDR1 reads LNHDA; CDR2 reads SQIVND (reference sequence). The V gene lost 0 bases and the J gene lost 0 bases, with 8 bases spanning the gap. The CDR3 loop reads CASSIDLSVNTEAFF. CDR3 DNA sequence: TGTGCCAGTAGTATAGATCTATCTGTGAACACTGAAGCTTTCTTT.

This clonotype was counted at least ten times. V is TRBV3-1 and J is TRBJ2-3; D ambiguous. Between the trimmed V and J ends, which lost 8 bases and 3 bases, there was a span of 6 bases. Per the germline V gene, CDR1 is LGHDT and CDR2 is YNNKEL (reference sequence). The CDR3 has 11 residues. The CDR3 DNA is TGTGCCAGCGGGATGACAGATACGCAGTATTTT. Its protein is CASGMTDTQYF.

This clonotype has a count of ten or more. The chain carries TRBV9 and TRBJ1-2; D not resolved. Germline V gene sequence: CDR1 SGDLS, CDR2 YYNGEE. Deletions cut 2 bases from V and 0 bases from J, with 8 bases between. This CDR3 spans 14 amino acids. The CDR3 region has the DNA TGTGCCAGCAGCGTGGCCACAGCTAACTATGGCTACACCTTC. It encodes CASSVATANYGYTF.

This clonotype has at least ten counts. The chain couples TRBV5-1 to TRBJ1-2, with D maybe TRBD1 (6 bases). The CDR3 spans 14 residues. CDR1 and CDR2 from the germline V gene are SGHRS and YFSETQ. Trimming left V 2 bases short and J 6 bases short, with 14 bases between. DNA for the CDR3: TGCGCCAGCAGCTTTACCAGGGGTACCCATGGCTACACCTTC. The encoded protein is CASSFTRGTHGYTF. Looking up the rest from reference TRBV5-1 and TRBJ1-2 gives the full variable domain: KAGVTQTPRYLIKTRGQQVTLSCSPISGHRSVSWYQQTPGQGLQFLFEYFSETQRNKGNFPGRFSGRQFSNSRSEMNVSTLELGDSALYLCASSFTRGTHGYTFGSGTRLTVV.

This clonotype was seen at least ten times. The chain is built from TRBV7-9 and TRBJ1-5; TRBD1 is a possible D gene (6 bases). Germline CDR1 reads SEHNR; CDR2 reads FQNEAQ (reference sequence). This CDR3 is built from 16 residues. V was pared by 4 bases and J by 3 bases, with 16 bases between. CDR3 DNA: TGTGCCAGCAGCTCGTCAGCCGGGGGCTTCAATCAGCCCCAGCATTTT. Protein product: CASSSSAGGFNQPQHF.

The chain recombines TRBV20-1 with TRBJ2-7; possible D gene TRBD2, 5 bases. The CDR3 runs to 14 residues. Germline loops: CDR1 DFQATT, CDR2 SNEGSKA (reference sequence). The V end lost 1 base, the J end lost 7 bases, and 17 bases lay between the germline ends. The CDR3 spells CSARGGGRGVEQYF. Here the CDR3 DNA reads TGCAGTGCTAGAGGAGGAGGTCGTGGAGTAGAGCAGTACTTC.

This clonotype was observed many times. This rearrangement joins TRBV3-1 to TRBJ1-1; 7 bases line up with TRBD1. Germline loops: CDR1 LGHDT, CDR2 YNNKEL (reference sequence). With 1 base clipped from V and 5 bases from J, the junction kept 4 bases outside the gene matches. The CDR3 runs 14 residues. The CDR3 sequence: CASSQVQGGTEAFF. The CDR3 nucleotides read TGTGCCAGCAGCCAAGTTCAGGGGGGAACTGAAGCTTTCTTT.

This clonotype has a count of ten or more. The J gene is TRBJ2-1, the V gene TRBV18; 7 nucleotides agree with TRBD2. The junction had 5 bases not matched to a gene; V was cut back by 5 bases and J by 10 bases. Looked up from germline, CDR1 is KGHSH and CDR2 is LQKENI. This CDR3 is built from 12 residues. This chain's CDR3 is CASSNRGDEQFF. CDR3 bases: TGTGCCAGCTCAAACCGGGGGGACGAGCAGTTCTTC. Based on the CDR3 plus reference TRBV18 and TRBJ2-1, the full variable domain is NAGVMQNPRHLVRRRGQEARLRCSPMKGHSHVYWYRQLPEEGLKFMVYLQKENIIDESGMPKERFSAEFPKEGPSILRIQQVVRGDSAAYFCASSNRGDEQFFGPGTRLTVL.

This clonotype was seen repeatedly, ten times or more. The genes are TRBV11-2 and TRBJ2-5; D perhaps matches TRBD1 (6 bases). Germline-derived CDR1 and CDR2 are SGHAT and FQNNGV. The CDR3 is made up of 15 amino acids. V lost 8 bases and J lost 2, with 18 bases in between. The CDR3 loop reads CASFGLDRHQETQYF. In DNA form, the CDR3 reads TGTGCCAGCTTCGGGTTGGACAGACATCAAGAGACCCAGTACTTC.

This clonotype was counted ten times or more. The gene calls are TRBV10-2 and TRBJ2-1; D is perhaps TRBD1 (6 bases). The germline gives CDR1 WSHSY, CDR2 SAAADI. V was pared by 2 bases and J by 8 bases, with 13 bases between. The CDR3 extends over 14 amino acids. The CDR3 bases are TGCGCCAGCAGTGAGACCAACAGGGTTTATGAGCAGTTCTTC. Its translation: CASSETNRVYEQFF.